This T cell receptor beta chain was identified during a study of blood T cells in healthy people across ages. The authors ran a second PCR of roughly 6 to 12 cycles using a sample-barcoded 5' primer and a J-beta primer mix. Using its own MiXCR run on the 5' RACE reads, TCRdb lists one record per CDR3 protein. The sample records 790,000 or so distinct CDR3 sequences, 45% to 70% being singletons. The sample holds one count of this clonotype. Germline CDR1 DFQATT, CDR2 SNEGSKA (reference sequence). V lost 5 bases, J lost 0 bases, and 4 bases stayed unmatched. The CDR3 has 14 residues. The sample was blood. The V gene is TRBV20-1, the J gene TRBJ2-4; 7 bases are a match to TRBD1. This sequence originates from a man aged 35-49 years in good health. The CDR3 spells CSAGDRLAKNIQYF. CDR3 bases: TGCAGTGCTGGGGACAGACTAGCCAAAAACATTCAGTACTTC.